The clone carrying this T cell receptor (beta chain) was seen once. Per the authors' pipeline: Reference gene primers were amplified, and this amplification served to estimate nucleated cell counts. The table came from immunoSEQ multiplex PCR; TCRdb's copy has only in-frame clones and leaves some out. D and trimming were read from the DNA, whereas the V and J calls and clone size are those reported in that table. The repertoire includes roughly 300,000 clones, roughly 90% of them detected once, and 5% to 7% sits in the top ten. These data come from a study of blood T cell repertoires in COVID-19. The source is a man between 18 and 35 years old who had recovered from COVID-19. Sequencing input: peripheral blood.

The CDR3 bases are TGTGCCATCAGTGAGCCAGCGGGAAGGGGCAATGAGCAGTTCTTC. Translated: CAISEPAGRGNEQFF. The rearrangement joins TRBV10-3 to TRBJ2-1; 7 bases map to TRBD2. J lost 6 bases, V lost 2 bases, and 7 bases had no gene match. The CDR3 is 15 amino acids. Per the germline V gene, CDR1 is ENHRY and CDR2 is SYGVKD.